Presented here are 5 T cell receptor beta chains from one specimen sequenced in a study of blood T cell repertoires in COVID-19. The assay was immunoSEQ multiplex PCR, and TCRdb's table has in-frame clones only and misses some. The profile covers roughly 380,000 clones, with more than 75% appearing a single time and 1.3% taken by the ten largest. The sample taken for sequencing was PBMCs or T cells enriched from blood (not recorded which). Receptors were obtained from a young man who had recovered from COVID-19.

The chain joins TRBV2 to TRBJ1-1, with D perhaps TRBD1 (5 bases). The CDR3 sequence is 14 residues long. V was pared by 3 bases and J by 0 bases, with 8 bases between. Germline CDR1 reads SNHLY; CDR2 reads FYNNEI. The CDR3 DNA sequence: TGTGCCAGCAGTGACCCAGGGCTGAACACTGAAGCTTTCTTT. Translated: CASSDPGLNTEAFF.

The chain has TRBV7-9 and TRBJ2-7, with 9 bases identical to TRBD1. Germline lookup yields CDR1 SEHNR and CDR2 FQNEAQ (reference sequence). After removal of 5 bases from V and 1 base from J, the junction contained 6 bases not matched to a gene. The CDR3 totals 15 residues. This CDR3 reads CASSVPGQGSYEQYF. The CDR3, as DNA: TGTGCCAGCAGCGTACCGGGACAGGGATCCTACGAGCAGTACTTC. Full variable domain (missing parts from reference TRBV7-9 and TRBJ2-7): DTGVSQNPRHKITKRGQNVTFRCDPISEHNRLYWYRQTLGQGPEFLTYFQNEAQLEKSRLLSDRFSAERPKGSFSTLEIQRTEQGDSAMYLCASSVPGQGSYEQYFGPGTRLTVT.

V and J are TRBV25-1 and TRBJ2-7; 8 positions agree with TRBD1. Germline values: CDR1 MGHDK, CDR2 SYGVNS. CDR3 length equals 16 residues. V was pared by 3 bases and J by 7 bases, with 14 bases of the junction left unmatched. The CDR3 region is CASSDALQGAREEQYF. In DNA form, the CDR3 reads TGTGCCAGCAGTGACGCACTTCAGGGGGCTCGTGAGGAGCAGTACTTC.

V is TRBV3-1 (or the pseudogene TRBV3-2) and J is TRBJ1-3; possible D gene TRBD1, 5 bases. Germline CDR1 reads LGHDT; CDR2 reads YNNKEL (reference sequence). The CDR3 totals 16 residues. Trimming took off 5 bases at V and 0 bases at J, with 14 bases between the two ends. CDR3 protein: CASSYPAGLSGNTIYF. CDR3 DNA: TGTGCCAGCAGCTACCCGGCGGGGCTCTCTGGAAACACCATATATTTT.

CDR3 DNA sequence: TGTGCCAGCAGTCTCGAAACAGGCTCTGGGGCCAACGTCCTGACTTTC. Translation gives CASSLETGSGANVLTF. The rearrangement links TRBV6-2 or TRBV6-3 to TRBJ2-6; perhaps TRBD1 as D (5 bases). Germline V CDR1 and CDR2: MNHEY, SVGEGT. V was clipped by 5 bases and J by 0 bases, with 11 bases between them. The CDR3 loop spans 16 amino acids.